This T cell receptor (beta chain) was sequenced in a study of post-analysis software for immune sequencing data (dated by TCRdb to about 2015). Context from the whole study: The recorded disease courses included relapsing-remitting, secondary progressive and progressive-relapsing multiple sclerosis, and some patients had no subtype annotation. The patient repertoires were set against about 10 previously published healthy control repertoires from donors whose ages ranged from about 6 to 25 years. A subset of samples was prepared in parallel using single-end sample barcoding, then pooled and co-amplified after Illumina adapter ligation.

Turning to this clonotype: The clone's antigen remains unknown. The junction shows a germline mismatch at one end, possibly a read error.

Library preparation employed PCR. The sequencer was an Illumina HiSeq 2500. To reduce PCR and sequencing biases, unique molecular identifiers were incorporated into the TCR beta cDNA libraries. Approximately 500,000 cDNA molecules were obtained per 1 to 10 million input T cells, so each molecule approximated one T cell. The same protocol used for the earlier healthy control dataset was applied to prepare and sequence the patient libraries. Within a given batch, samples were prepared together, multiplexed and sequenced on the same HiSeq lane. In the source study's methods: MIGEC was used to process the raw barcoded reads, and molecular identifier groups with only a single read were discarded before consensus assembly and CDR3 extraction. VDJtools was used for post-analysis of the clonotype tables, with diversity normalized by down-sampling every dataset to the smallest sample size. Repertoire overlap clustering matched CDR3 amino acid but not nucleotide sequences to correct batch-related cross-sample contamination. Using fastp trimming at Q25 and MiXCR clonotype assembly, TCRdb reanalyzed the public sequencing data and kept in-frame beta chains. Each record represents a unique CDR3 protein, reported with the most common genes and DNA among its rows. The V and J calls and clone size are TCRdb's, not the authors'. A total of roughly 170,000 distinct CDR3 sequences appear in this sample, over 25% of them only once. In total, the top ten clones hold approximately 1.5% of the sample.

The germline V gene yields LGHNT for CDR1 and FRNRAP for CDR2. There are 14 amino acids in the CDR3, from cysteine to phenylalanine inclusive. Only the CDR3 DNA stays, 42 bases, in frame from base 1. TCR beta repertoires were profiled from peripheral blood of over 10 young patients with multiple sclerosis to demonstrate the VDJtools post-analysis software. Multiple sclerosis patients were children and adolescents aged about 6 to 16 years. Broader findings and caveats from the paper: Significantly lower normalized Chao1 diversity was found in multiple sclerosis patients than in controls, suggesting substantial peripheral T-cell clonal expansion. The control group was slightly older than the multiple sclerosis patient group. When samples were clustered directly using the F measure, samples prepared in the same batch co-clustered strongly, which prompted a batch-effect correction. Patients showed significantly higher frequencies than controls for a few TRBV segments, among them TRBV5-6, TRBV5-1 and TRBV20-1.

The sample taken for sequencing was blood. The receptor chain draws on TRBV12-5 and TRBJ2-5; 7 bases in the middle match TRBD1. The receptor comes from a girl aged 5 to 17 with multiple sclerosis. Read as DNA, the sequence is TGTGCTGGTGGTTTGACAGGGCTGGGAGAGACCCAGTACTTC. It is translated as CAGGLTGLGETQYF.